Given below is one T cell receptor (beta chain) in context. Its matching antigen is unknown. The sample originates from a study of cytomegalovirus exposure and HLA in healthy donors. Study-level information: The 120 million or so unique TCR beta sequences, from around 200 million T cells, were found by an earlier analysis.

The V and J ends lost 3 bases and 3 bases respectively, with 13 bases between them. CDR3 length: 15 amino acids. Germline V gene data show CDR1 as LGHNA and CDR2 as YSLEER. Researchers ran the PCR with 60 Vbeta and 13 Jbeta primers. Sequenced by immunoSEQ multiplex PCR; TCRdb stores in-frame clones only, minus some. The sample table sets out more than 35,000 clones. Points from the study as a whole: Researchers left out some V segments, among them TRBV6-2 and TRBV6-3, as indistinguishable.

The chain carries TRBV4-3 and TRBJ2-3; D is perhaps TRBD2 (6 bases). The TCR comes from a man aged 25 to 40 in good health and CMV-seronegative. Sequencing used PBMCs. CDR3 residues: CASSQGTLLTDTQYF. In DNA form, the CDR3 reads TGCGCCAGCAGCCAGGGGACTTTACTGACAGATACGCAGTATTTT.